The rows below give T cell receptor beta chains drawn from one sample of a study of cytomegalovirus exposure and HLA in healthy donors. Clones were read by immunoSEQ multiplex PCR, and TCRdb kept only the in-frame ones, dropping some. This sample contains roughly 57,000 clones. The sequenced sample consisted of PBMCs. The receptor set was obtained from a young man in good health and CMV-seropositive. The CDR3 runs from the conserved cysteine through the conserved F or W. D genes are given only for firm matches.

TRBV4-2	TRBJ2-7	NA	TGTGCCAGCAGCCCGGCCGATTCAGGAACCTACGAGCAGTACTTC	CASSPADSGTYEQYF
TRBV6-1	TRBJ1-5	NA	TGTGCCAGCAGTGAAGTGAGGAGTTATTACAATCAGCCCCAGCATTTT	CASSEVRSYYNQPQHF
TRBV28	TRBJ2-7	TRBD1	TGTGCCAGCCCCGGACAGGGGGGCTCCTACGAGCAGTACTTC	CASPGQGGSYEQYF
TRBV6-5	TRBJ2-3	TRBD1	TGTGCCAGCAGTGCCGGGACAGGGACAGATACGCAGTATTTT	CASSAGTGTDTQYF
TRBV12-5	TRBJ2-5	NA	TGTGCTAGTGGTTTGTCTAGCATGGAGACCCAGTACTTC	CASGLSSMETQYF
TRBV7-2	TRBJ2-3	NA	TGTGCCAGCAGCTTAATAGCGATTAGCACAGATACGCAGTATTTT	CASSLIAISTDTQYF
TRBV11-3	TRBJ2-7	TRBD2	TGTGCCAGCAGCACCCGGACTAGCGGGGTTTCCTACGAGCAGTACTTC	CASSTRTSGVSYEQYF
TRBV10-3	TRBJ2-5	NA	TGTGCCATCAGTCCCCTTTGGGAGAGGGCCGACCAAGAGACCCAGTACTTC	CAISPLWERADQETQYF
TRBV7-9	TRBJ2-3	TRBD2	TGTGCCAGCAGCCGACTAGCGCCCACAGATACGCAGTATTTT	CASSRLAPTDTQYF
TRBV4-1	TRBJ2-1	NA	TGCGCCAGCAGCCAAGAGGAGGGGAGCTCCTACAATGAGCAGTTCTTC	CASSQEEGSSYNEQFF
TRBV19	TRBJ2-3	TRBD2	TGTGCCAGTAGCGCGGGAGGCCACAACACAGATACGCAGTATTTT	CASSAGGHNTDTQYF
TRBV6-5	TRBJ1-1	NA	TGTGCCAGCAGTTTGTACGGGAGCACTGAAGCTTTCTTT	CASSLYGSTEAFF
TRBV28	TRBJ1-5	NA	TGTGCCAGCAGTTCTTCCGGGACACCCTATCAGCCCCAGCATTTT	CASSSSGTPYQPQHF
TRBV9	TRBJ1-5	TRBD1	TGTGCCAGCAGCGAGACAGGGATTCATAATCAGCCCCAGCATTTT	CASSETGIHNQPQHF
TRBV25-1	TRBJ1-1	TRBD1	TGTGCCAGCAGTGACTACCGGACAGGGAGGGACACTGAAGCTTTCTTT	CASSDYRTGRDTEAFF
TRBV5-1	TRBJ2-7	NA	TGCGCCAGCATGGGGGGAGGCGAGCAGTACTTC	CASMGGGEQYF
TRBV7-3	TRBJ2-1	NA	TGTGCCAGCAGCTTGATACAGGGCAATGAGCAGTTCTTC	CASSLIQGNEQFF
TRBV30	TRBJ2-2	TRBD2	TGTGCCTGGAGTGTACTAGACAAGGGACTAGCGGGCGGAAGATGGGCCGGGGAGCTGTTTTTT	CAWSVLDKGLAGGRWAGELFF
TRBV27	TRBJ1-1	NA	TGTGCCAGCAGTTTTTTTCCAATCACTGAAGCTTTCTTT	CASSFFPITEAFF
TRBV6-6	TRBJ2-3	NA	TGTGCCAGCAGTTACTCGACCAGGGTAGTCGATACGCAGTATTTT	CASSYSTRVVDTQYF
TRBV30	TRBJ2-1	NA	TGTGCCTGGAGTGAAAAGTCTTTTAGTCGGGATGAGCAGTTCTTC	CAWSEKSFSRDEQFF
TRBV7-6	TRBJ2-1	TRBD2	TGTGCCAGCAGCTTATGGCTAGCGGGGGAGAACAATGAGCAGTTCTTC	CASSLWLAGENNEQFF
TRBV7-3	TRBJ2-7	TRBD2	TGTGCCAGCAGCTTAGGGGGGGGCGAGCAGTACTTC	CASSLGGGEQYF
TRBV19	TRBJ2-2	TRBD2	TGTGCCAGTGGTCGTCGACTAGCGGGAGGGACCGGGGAGCTGTTTTTT	CASGRRLAGGTGELFF
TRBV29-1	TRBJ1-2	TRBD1	TGCAGCGTTGAATTTGGCAGGGGGACGGGTGGCTACACCTTC	CSVEFGRGTGGYTF
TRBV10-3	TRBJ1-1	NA	TGTGCCATCCAGGGGACGTTGAACACTGAAGCTTTCTTT	CAIQGTLNTEAFF
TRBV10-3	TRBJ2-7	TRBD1	TGTGCCATCAGTGACCGGGGACAGGGCTACGAGCAGTACTTC	CAISDRGQGYEQYF
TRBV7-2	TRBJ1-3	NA	TGTGCCAGCAGTACAGGCCCCTCTGGAAACACCATGTATTTT	CASSTGPSGNTMYF
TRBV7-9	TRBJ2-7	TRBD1	TGTGCCAGCAGACGACAGGGAAGCTCCTACGAGCAGTACTTC	CASRRQGSSYEQYF
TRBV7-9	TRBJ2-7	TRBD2	TGTGCCAGCAGCTCTCTAGCGGGAGATTACGAGCAGTACTTC	CASSSLAGDYEQYF
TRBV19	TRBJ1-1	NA	TGTGCCAGTAGTTTCGGACAGTCCACTGAAGCTTTCTTT	CASSFGQSTEAFF
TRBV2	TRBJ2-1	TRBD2	TGTGCCAGCCCGAGACTAGCGGGAGACGTCAATGAGCAGTTCTTC	CASPRLAGDVNEQFF
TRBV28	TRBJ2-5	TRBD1	TGTGCCAGCAGACTCGGACAGGGGATTAGCGAGACCCAGTACTTC	CASRLGQGISETQYF
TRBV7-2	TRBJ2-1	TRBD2	TGTGCCAGCAGCTTTGGAGCGGGAATTAGGTACAATGAGCAGTTCTTC	CASSFGAGIRYNEQFF
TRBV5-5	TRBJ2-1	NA	TGTGCCAGCAGCTTGGTATACAATGAGCAGTTCTTC	CASSLVYNEQFF
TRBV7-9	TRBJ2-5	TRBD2	TGTGCCAGCAACGGACTAGAAGAGACCCAGCACTTC	CASNGLEETQHF
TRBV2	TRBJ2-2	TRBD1	TGTGCCAGCGACAGGGGGGGAAACACCGGGGAGCTGTTTTTT	CASDRGGNTGELFF
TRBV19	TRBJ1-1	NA	TGTGCCAGTAGTATAGATCCAGGATCGAACACTGAAGCTTTCTTT	CASSIDPGSNTEAFF
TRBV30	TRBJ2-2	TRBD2	TGTGCCTGGAGTGAGGTAGCCGGGGGGGCCGGGGAGCTGTTTTTT	CAWSEVAGGAGELFF
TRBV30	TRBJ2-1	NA	TGTGCCTGGAGTGTACGGGTCGGGAGTATGGATGAGCAGTTCTTC	CAWSVRVGSMDEQFF
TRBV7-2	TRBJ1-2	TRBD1	TGTGCCAGCAGCTTTACAGGGGTCGGCTACACCTTC	CASSFTGVGYTF
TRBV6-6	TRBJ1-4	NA	TGTGCCAGCAGCCTAACAGCCTCAACTAATGAAAAACTGTTTTTT	CASSLTASTNEKLFF
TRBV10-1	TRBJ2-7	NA	TGCGCCAGCAGTGAGTCGACACCGGACAGTTCCTACGAGCAGTACTTC	CASSESTPDSSYEQYF
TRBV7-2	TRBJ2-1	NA	TGTGCCAGCACCTTGGCGGGACAGACCCACAATGAGCAGTTCTTC	CASTLAGQTHNEQFF
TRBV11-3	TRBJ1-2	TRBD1	TGTGCCAGCATCCTCCCGTTCGGGACAGACTATGGCTACACCTTC	CASILPFGTDYGYTF
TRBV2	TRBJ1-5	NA	TGTGCCAGCCAGGCAACCTATAGCAATCAGCCCCAGCATTTT	CASQATYSNQPQHF
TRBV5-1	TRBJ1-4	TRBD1	TGCGCCAGCAGCTTGGGGACAGGGGGCATGACTAATGAAAAACTGTTTTTT	CASSLGTGGMTNEKLFF
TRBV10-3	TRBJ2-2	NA	TGTGCCATCAGTCCCAGCGGGAACACCGGGGAGCTGTTTTTT	CAISPSGNTGELFF
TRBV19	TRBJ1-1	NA	TGTGCCAGTAGTACGTTAGGCGTCAGGGGGAACACTGAAGCTTTCTTT	CASSTLGVRGNTEAFF
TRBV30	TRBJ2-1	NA	TGTGCCTGGAGTGTATACCCTCAGGGTGAGCAGTTCTTC	CAWSVYPQGEQFF
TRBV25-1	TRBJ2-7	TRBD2	TGTGCCAGCAGTGCCCCAGGTAGCGGGAGTTACGAGCAGTACTTC	CASSAPGSGSYEQYF
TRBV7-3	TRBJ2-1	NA	TGTGCCAGCAGCTTAGGGACATCCTCCTACAATGAGCAGTTCTTC	CASSLGTSSYNEQFF
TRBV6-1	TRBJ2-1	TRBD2	TGTGCCAGCAGTGAAGGGACTAGCGGGAGCAATGAGCAGTTCTTC	CASSEGTSGSNEQFF
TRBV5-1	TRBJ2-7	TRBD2	TGCGCCAGCAGCTTGGGCGGGACTACCTACGAGCAGTACTTC	CASSLGGTTYEQYF
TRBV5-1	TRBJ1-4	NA	TGCGCCAGCAGCTTCGACAGTGGTGAAAAACTGTTTTTT	CASSFDSGEKLFF
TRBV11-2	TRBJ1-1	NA	TGTGCCAGCAGCTCCCTTCCTGACGCAGGTCACACTGAAGCTTTCTTT	CASSSLPDAGHTEAFF
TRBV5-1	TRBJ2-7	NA	TGCGCCAGCAGCACCCGGACAGAGCAGTACTTC	CASSTRTEQYF
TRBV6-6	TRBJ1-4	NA	TGTGCCAGCAGTTACGGGGGGTCTAATGAAAAACTGTTTTTT	CASSYGGSNEKLFF
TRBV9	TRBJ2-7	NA	TGTGCCAGCAGCGTAGGGAGGACCTCCTACGAGCAGTACTTC	CASSVGRTSYEQYF